The clone carrying this T cell receptor (beta chain) was seen a handful of times. CDR3 length equals 15 residues. Trimming took 2 bases from V and 0 from J, leaving 11 bases between them. The germline gives CDR1 SGHNT, CDR2 YYREEE (reference sequence). The source of the sample is a study of shared clonotypes between healthy human individuals. For the study at large: Plates per donor: three CD4 naive, three CD4 memory, two CD8 naive, one CD8 memory.

Clones were read by immunoSEQ multiplex PCR, and TCRdb kept only the in-frame ones, dropping some. The sample lists fewer than 2.5 million clones; 90% to 95% were seen once. The sequence derives from a man younger than 35 in good health. Some clones in this sample may be carry-over from other donors' samples. Sequencing used naive CD4+ T cells from PBMCs. Specified subset: CD45RA+ positively selected. This chain uses TRBV5-4 with TRBJ1-1, with unresolved D. This CDR3 is CASSFTRGMNTEAFF. The CDR3 DNA is TGTGCCAGCAGCTTCACGCGGGGAATGAACACTGAAGCTTTCTTT.